Below, 20 T cell receptor beta chains from the same sample are listed, as sequenced in a study of technical replicates of blood from several donors. Generated by immunoSEQ multiplex PCR, the TCRdb table keeps only in-frame clones and is missing some. This sample has 55,000 to 75,000 clones, with roughly nine tenths found just once. Sample: PBMCs. These receptors came from a human donor in good health. Some clones in this sample may be carry-over from other donors' samples.

J is TRBJ2-5 and V is TRBV5-4; 7 bases are a match to TRBD1. With 3 bases clipped from V and 4 bases from J, the junction kept 6 bases outside the gene matches. The germline V gene has CDR1 SGHNT and CDR2 YYREEE (reference sequence). This CDR3 is built from 14 residues. The CDR3 is CASSYDRVIETQYF. The CDR3 DNA follows: TGTGCCAGCAGCTACGACAGGGTGATAGAGACCCAGTACTTC.

This clone occurred a few times. The V call is TRBV5-4, the J call TRBJ1-6; D call uncertain. Trimming took off 1 base at V and 1 base at J, with 6 bases between the two ends. Germline lookup yields CDR1 SGHNT and CDR2 YYREEE (reference sequence). The CDR3 spans 15 residues. The DNA for the CDR3 is TGTGCCAGCAGCTTGATCAGTTCCTATAATTCACCCCTCCACTTT. Its protein product is CASSLISSYNSPLHF.

The chain uses TRBV29-1 and TRBJ1-3; TRBD1 is a possible D gene (6 bases). In germline, CDR1 is SQVTM, CDR2 ANQGSEA. V was shortened by 5 bases and J by 2 bases, with 10 bases between the two germline ends. The CDR3 extends over 13 amino acids. The CDR3 bases are TGCAGCGTTTCACAGGGAGCTGGAAACACCATATATTTT. Its translation is CSVSQGAGNTIYF.

The V and J genes are TRBV6-5 and TRBJ1-6; D remains ambiguous. In germline, CDR1 is MNHEY, CDR2 SVGAGI. The CDR3 consists of 13 residues. The V end lost 6 bases, the J end lost 10 bases, and 13 bases lay between the germline ends. This CDR3 is CASRQTSFSPLHF. The CDR3, as DNA: TGTGCCAGCAGGCAAACTAGTTTCTCACCCCTCCACTTT.

The chain links TRBV23-1 to TRBJ1-3; D remains ambiguous. TRBV23-1 is an open reading frame, and its role is uncertain. The germline V and J ends were trimmed by 3 bases and 0 bases, with 9 bases remaining between them. The CDR3 contains 15 residues. CDR3 residues: CASSQAGSSGNTIYF. The CDR3 region has the DNA TGCGCCAGCAGTCAGGCTGGCTCCTCTGGAAACACCATATATTTT.

Here the CDR3 DNA reads TGTGCCAGCCAAACGTCGGGGGGCGGCCAAGAGACCCAGTACTTC. Translating it yields CASQTSGGGQETQYF. This chain links TRBV19 with TRBJ2-5, with D possibly matching TRBD2 (7 bases). The germline V gene has CDR1 LNHDA and CDR2 SQIVND (reference sequence). This CDR3 contains 15 residues. V lost 9 bases, J lost 1 base, and 18 bases lay in between.

The chain links TRBV5-1 to TRBJ1-1; D remains ambiguous. Per germline, CDR1 SGHRS and CDR2 YFSETQ. CDR3 length: 12 amino acids. With 4 bases removed from V and 5 bases from J, the gap between germline ends came to 9 bases. The CDR3 DNA is TGCGCCAGCAGCCTTCCGGGGACTGAAGCTTTCTTT. Amino acid sequence: CASSLPGTEAFF.

This clone was seen once. CDR3 sequence reads: CASSFFRAGEQYF. The CDR3, as DNA: TGTGCCAGCAGTTTCTTTCGTGCCGGCGAGCAGTACTTC. V gene TRBV27 combines with J gene TRBJ2-7; unclear D gene. V lost 3 bases and J 6 bases, leaving 12 bases between the germline ends. The CDR3 has 13 residues. Germline loops: CDR1 MNHEY, CDR2 SMNVEV (reference sequence).

V and J are TRBV7-6 and TRBJ1-3; 7 nucleotides align to TRBD1. Trimming cost V 4 bases and J 1 base; bases outside gene matches: 7. Per germline, CDR1 SGHVS and CDR2 FNYEAQ. There are 16 residues in the CDR3. CDR3 residues: CASSSIQGPSGNTIYF. CDR3 in DNA: TGTGCCAGCAGCTCCATACAGGGGCCTTCTGGAAACACCATATATTTT.

Here the CDR3 DNA reads TGTGCCAGCAGCCCGAGGACAGGGGGCGCGTCAGATACGCAGTATTTT. Its translation: CASSPRTGGASDTQYF. This chain connects TRBV7-9 to TRBJ2-3; 11 positions agree with TRBD1. The V gene's germline CDR1 is SEHNR and CDR2 FQNEAQ (reference sequence). The V segment lost 5 bases and the J segment 4 bases; nucleotides outside the gene matches: 8. The CDR3 spans 16 residues.

The chain uses TRBV7-3 and TRBJ2-2, with D possibly TRBD2 on 6 matching bases. The CDR3 is 16 amino acids. Trimming pared 6 bases from V and 0 bases from J, leaving 14 bases between. CDR1 is SGHTA and CDR2 is FQGTGA in the germline V gene. CDR3 region: CASSRGGGSNTGELFF. The CDR3 DNA is TGTGCCAGCAGTAGGGGAGGTGGCTCGAACACCGGGGAGCTGTTTTTT.

The chain has TRBV27 and TRBJ1-2; D possibly corresponds to TRBD1 (5 bases). The CDR3 has 15 residues. The germline CDR1 and CDR2 sequences are MNHEY and SMNVEV (reference sequence). Trimming stripped 5 bases from V and 8 bases from J, with 21 bases between. CDR3 bases: TGTGCCAGCAGTGAGCTGGGCGGGGCTGGAGGGGGCTACACCTTC. Protein: CASSELGGAGGGYTF.

The CDR3 here is CASGTSGEQYF. CDR3 nucleotides: TGTGCTAGTGGTACCAGCGGGGAGCAGTACTTC. The rearrangement uses TRBV12-5 and TRBJ2-7, with D possibly matching TRBD2 (6 bases). Germline CDR1 and CDR2: LGHNT and FRNRAP. Between the trimmed V and J ends, which lost 5 bases and 7 bases, there was a span of 9 bases. The CDR3 loop spans 11 amino acids.

The CDR3 is CASSSPPGLEQYF. The CDR3, as DNA: TGTGCCAGCAGCTCCCCTCCGGGACTCGAGCAGTACTTC. The rearrangement links TRBV7-3 to TRBJ2-7, with D perhaps TRBD2 (6 bases). The germline gives CDR1 SGHTA, CDR2 FQGTGA. The CDR3 runs 13 residues. With 4 bases removed from V and 6 bases from J, the gap between germline ends came to 13 bases.

The rearrangement links TRBV7-9 to TRBJ2-7; D not resolved. Looked up from germline, CDR1 is SEHNR and CDR2 is FQNEAQ (reference sequence). V was pared by 0 bases and J by 0 bases, with 9 bases between. CDR3 size: 15 residues. The CDR3 is CASSLAGGSSYEQYF. The CDR3 DNA reads as TGTGCCAGCAGCTTAGCTGGCGGCAGCTCCTACGAGCAGTACTTC.

This sequence joins TRBV10-3 and TRBJ2-3, with 8 positions matching TRBD2. In germline, CDR1 is ENHRY, CDR2 SYGVKD. This CDR3 region has 15 residues. The junction had 9 bases not matched to a gene; V was cut back by 10 bases and J by 0 bases. CDR3 sequence (DNA): TGTGCCACTGGGGTACGGGAGGGAAGCACAGATACGCAGTATTTT. Protein sequence: CATGVREGSTDTQYF.

The rearrangement uses TRBV19 and TRBJ1-6, with 7 bases lining up with TRBD1. After removal of 6 bases from V and 9 bases from J, the junction contained 14 bases not matched to a gene. CDR3 length: 16 amino acids. Germline loops: CDR1 LNHDA, CDR2 SQIVND (reference sequence). Here the CDR3 DNA reads TGTGCCAGTAGCAGCACTAAAACAGGGGTTTTTTCACCCCTCCACTTT. Residues: CASSSTKTGVFSPLHF.

This clone was seen only once. The V and J genes are TRBV6-4 and TRBJ1-3; D gene ambiguous. The length of the CDR3 is 14 residues. Trimming shortened V by 4 bases and J by 0 bases, and 7 bases separated the two germline ends. Germline CDR1 MRHNA, CDR2 SNTAGT. The CDR3 DNA follows: TGTGCCAGCAGTGCGAGGAACTCTGGAAACACCATATATTTT. Translated, it gives CASSARNSGNTIYF.

This chain connects TRBV19 to TRBJ1-6; TRBD1 is a possible D gene (5 bases). This CDR3 comprises 14 residues. In germline, CDR1 is LNHDA, CDR2 SQIVND (reference sequence). With 3 bases removed from V and 4 bases from J, the gap between germline ends came to 7 bases. CDR3: CASSIDSYNSPLHF. CDR3 coding DNA: TGTGCCAGTAGTATCGACAGTTATAATTCACCCCTCCACTTT.

The rearrangement uses TRBV5-1 and TRBJ1-4, with D possibly matching TRBD1 (6 bases). V lost 5 bases and J 2 bases, leaving 13 bases between the germline ends. Per the germline V gene, CDR1 is SGHRS and CDR2 is YFSETQ. The CDR3 has 15 amino acids. The DNA of the CDR3 is TGCGCCAGCAGGCTACAGGGCGGGACTAATGAAAAACTGTTTTTT. Translation: CASRLQGGTNEKLFF.